This T cell receptor beta chain was found in a study of shared clonotypes between healthy human individuals. Study-wide context: A couple of women and a few men aged 18 to 49 made up the donors.

Trimming stripped 8 bases from V and 0 bases from J, with 11 bases between. This CDR3 comprises 14 residues. CDR1 MDHEN and CDR2 SYDVKM come from the germline V gene. Sequencing was at deep level. Clones were sequenced by immunoSEQ multiplex PCR, and TCRdb holds only the in-frame ones, with some missing. The table includes 1.4 million or so clones, 97% to 99% detected once. Only Caucasian adults living in Nashville, Tennessee made up the donor group. This receptor was taken from a man aged 30-40 years in good health. Sequencing input: naive CD4+ T cells sorted from blood. Subset: CD45RA+ positively selected. This chain joins TRBV28 and TRBJ2-4; no reliable D call. The CDR3 loop reads CASCGSLAKNIQYF. CDR3 bases: TGTGCCAGCTGTGGAAGTCTAGCCAAAAACATTCAGTACTTC.